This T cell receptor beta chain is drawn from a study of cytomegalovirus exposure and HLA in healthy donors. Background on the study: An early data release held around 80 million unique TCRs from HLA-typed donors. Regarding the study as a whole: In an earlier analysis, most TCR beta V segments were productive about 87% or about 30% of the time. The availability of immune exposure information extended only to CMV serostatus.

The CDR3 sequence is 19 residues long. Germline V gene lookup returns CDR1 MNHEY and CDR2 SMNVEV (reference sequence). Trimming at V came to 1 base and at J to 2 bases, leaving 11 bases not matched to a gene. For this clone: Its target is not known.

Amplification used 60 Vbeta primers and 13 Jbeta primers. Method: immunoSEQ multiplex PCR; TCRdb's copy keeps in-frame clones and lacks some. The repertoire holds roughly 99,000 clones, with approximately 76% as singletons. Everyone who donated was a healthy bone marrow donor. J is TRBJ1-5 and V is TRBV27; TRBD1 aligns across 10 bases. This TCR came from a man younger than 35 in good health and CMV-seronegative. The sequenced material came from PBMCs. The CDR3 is CASSLFSRQGAHRNQPQHF. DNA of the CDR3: TGTGCCAGCAGTTTATTCTCCCGACAGGGGGCCCATCGCAATCAGCCCCAGCATTTT.